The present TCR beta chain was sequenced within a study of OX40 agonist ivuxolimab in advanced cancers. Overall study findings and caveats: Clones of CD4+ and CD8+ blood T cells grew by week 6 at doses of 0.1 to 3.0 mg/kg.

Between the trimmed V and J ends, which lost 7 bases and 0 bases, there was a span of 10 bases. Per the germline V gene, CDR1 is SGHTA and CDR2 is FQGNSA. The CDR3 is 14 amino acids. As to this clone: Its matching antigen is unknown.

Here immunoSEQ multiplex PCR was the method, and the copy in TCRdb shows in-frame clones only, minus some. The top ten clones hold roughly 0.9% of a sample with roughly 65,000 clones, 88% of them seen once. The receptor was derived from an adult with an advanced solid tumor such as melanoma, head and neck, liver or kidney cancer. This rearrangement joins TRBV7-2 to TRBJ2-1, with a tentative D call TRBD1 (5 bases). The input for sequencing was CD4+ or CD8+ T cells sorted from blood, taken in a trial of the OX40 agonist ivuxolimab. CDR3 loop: CASTLQGSYNEQFF. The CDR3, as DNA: TGTGCCAGCACCCTTCAGGGCTCCTACAATGAGCAGTTCTTC.